These 19 T cell receptor beta chains share one sample of origin, sequenced in a study of blood T cell repertoires in COVID-19. Produced via immunoSEQ multiplex PCR; TCRdb's table is partial and in-frame only. The data contain hundreds of thousands of clones, nearly 90% of them singletons. The sequencing sample was made of PBMCs or T cells enriched from blood (not recorded which). All receptors derive from a woman aged 40 to 49 with acute COVID-19.

The chain employs TRBV30 and TRBJ1-1, with unresolved D. The CDR3 sequence is 12 residues long. Germline loops: CDR1 GTSNPN, CDR2 SVGIG (reference sequence). Trimming stripped 3 bases from V and 11 bases from J, with 16 bases between. CDR3 DNA: TGTGCCTGGAGCCCAAGCGGGAGAGGGGCTTTCTTT. Amino acid sequence: CAWSPSGRGAFF.

The chain is built from TRBV15 and TRBJ1-2; 7 bases map to TRBD1. The CDR3 length is 15 residues. Germline CDR1 is LNHNV and CDR2 is YYDKDF (reference sequence). V shed 9 bases and J 0 bases; nucleotides not matched to a gene: 10. CDR3: CATQPDREANYGYTF. The CDR3 bases are TGTGCCACTCAACCCGACAGGGAAGCTAACTATGGCTACACCTTC. Combining the CDR3 with reference TRBV15 and TRBJ1-2 gives the whole variable domain DAMVIQNPRYQVTQFGKPVTLSCSQTLNHNVMYWYQQKSSQAPKLLFHYYDKDFNNEADTPDNFQSRRPNTSFCFLDIRSPGLGDTAMYLCATQPDREANYGYTFGSGTRLTVV.

V gene TRBV3-1 (or the pseudogene TRBV3-2) combines with J gene TRBJ2-5, with 8 nucleotides matching TRBD2. The germline V gene has CDR1 LGHDT and CDR2 YNNKEL (reference sequence). There are 16 residues in the CDR3. The trim removed 7 bases at V and 2 bases at J, leaving 12 bases unmatched. CDR3 bases: TGTGCCAGCACCCTCATGGGGCGGGGGGTTCAAGAGACCCAGTACTTC. It specifies CASTLMGRGVQETQYF.

The chain employs TRBV9 and TRBJ2-1; 7 bases align to TRBD1. The V segment lost 3 bases and the J segment 8 bases; nucleotides outside the gene matches: 11. CDR1 is SGDLS and CDR2 is YYNGEE in the germline V gene. CDR3 length: 15 residues. The CDR3 DNA reads TGTGCCAGCAGCGCTCGACAGGGCCTAGGGTATGAGCAGTTCTTC. Protein product: CASSARQGLGYEQFF.

Remarks on this clone: In the same sample, other DNA sequences code for this CDR3. The J gene is TRBJ1-1, the V gene TRBV11-2; 9 nucleotides agree with TRBD1. CDR1 is SGHAT and CDR2 is FQNNGV in the germline V gene. Trimming cost V 2 bases and J 2 bases; bases outside gene matches: 0. The CDR3 extends over 14 amino acids. This CDR3 reads CASSLTGGNTEAFF. CDR3 coding DNA: TGTGCCAGCAGCTTAACAGGGGGCAACACTGAAGCTTTCTTT.

The genes are TRBV2 and TRBJ2-3; tentative D call: TRBD1 (5 bases). The CDR3 runs 14 residues. The V gene lost 7 bases and the J gene lost 0 bases, with 11 bases spanning the gap. The germline gives CDR1 SNHLY, CDR2 FYNNEI. Written as DNA, the CDR3 is TGTGCCAGCAACTCTCAGGGCAGCACAGATACGCAGTATTTT. Protein: CASNSQGSTDTQYF.

The V and J genes are TRBV25-1 and TRBJ2-5, with a possible D match to TRBD1 (5 bases). V shed 1 base and J shed 4 bases, with 13 bases lying between them. The CDR3 length is 15 residues. Germline-derived CDR1 and CDR2 are MGHDK and SYGVNS. The CDR3: CASSEWDPGRETQYF. The CDR3 DNA is TGTGCCAGCAGTGAATGGGATCCAGGGCGAGAGACCCAGTACTTC.

The rearrangement links TRBV6-6 to TRBJ1-1; D gene unclear. In germline, CDR1 is MNHNY, CDR2 SVGAGI (reference sequence). The CDR3 runs to 15 residues. V was pared by 0 bases and J by 9 bases, with 17 bases between. CDR3: CASSYSMRESPKAFF. In DNA, the CDR3 is TGTGCCAGCAGTTACTCGATGCGGGAGAGTCCTAAAGCTTTCTTT.

The CDR3 loop is CAWTGKLSYTF. DNA of the CDR3: TGTGCCTGGACAGGCAAGCTAAGCTACACCTTC. The genes are TRBV30 and TRBJ1-2; D remains unclear. This CDR3 has 11 amino acids. The V and J ends lost 4 bases and 9 bases respectively, with 12 bases between them. Germline-derived CDR1 and CDR2 are GTSNPN and SVGIG (reference sequence).

The V gene is TRBV4-1, the J gene TRBJ2-1, with 15 bases that match TRBD2. V shed 4 bases, J shed 9 bases, and the junction held 10 bases outside the gene matches. The CDR3 length is 17 residues. In germline, CDR1 is MGHRA, CDR2 YSYEKL. The chain's CDR3 is CASSLRTSGGGLGEQFF. Written as DNA, the CDR3 is TGCGCCAGCAGCCTACGGACTAGCGGGGGGGGTTTAGGTGAGCAGTTCTTC.

The V and J genes are TRBV5-4 and TRBJ2-1, with 9 bases lining up with TRBD2. Germline V gene sequence: CDR1 SGHNT, CDR2 YYREEE (reference sequence). V dropped 5 bases and J dropped 6; count of bases not matched to a gene: 9. The CDR3 runs 15 residues. The CDR3 DNA sequence: TGTGCCAGCAGGCCTGGCGGGGGGGCCTTCAATGAGCAGTTCTTC. It translates to CASRPGGGAFNEQFF.

This chain uses TRBV19 with TRBJ1-5; tentative D call: TRBD1 (6 bases). V was shortened by 11 bases and J by 1 base, with 24 bases between the two germline ends. CDR3 size: 17 residues. Per the germline V gene, CDR1 is LNHDA and CDR2 is SQIVND (reference sequence). In nucleotides, the CDR3 is TGTGCCTCCCAAGGGGGGGAACGGGGTCGGAGCAATCAGCCCCAGCATTTT. It encodes CASQGGERGRSNQPQHF. The full variable domain, completed using reference TRBV19 and TRBJ1-5, is DGGITQSPKYLFRKEGQNVTLSCEQNLNHDAMYWYRQDPGQGLRLIYYSQIVNDFQKGDIAEGYSVSREKKESFPLTVTSAQKNPTAFYLCASQGGERGRSNQPQHFGDGTRLSIL.

The gene calls are TRBV3-1 (or the pseudogene TRBV3-2) and TRBJ2-7; TRBD1 is a possible D gene (6 bases). Germline CDR1 and CDR2: LGHDT and YNNKEL (reference sequence). V shed 4 bases and J shed 11 bases, with 18 bases lying between them. The length of the CDR3 is 13 residues. CDR3 region: CASSPRPTGKKYF. Here the CDR3 DNA reads TGTGCCAGCAGCCCGAGACCCACAGGGAAGAAGTACTTC.

V is TRBV6-6 and J is TRBJ1-1, with 8 nucleotides matching TRBD1. Germline loops: CDR1 MNHNY, CDR2 SVGAGI (reference sequence). With 7 bases clipped from V and 1 base from J, the junction kept 5 bases outside the gene matches. This CDR3 is built from 14 residues. As DNA, the CDR3 is TGTGCCAGCATTACCGACAGGGGGAACACTGAAGCTTTCTTT. It codes for CASITDRGNTEAFF.

This chain links TRBV6-1 with TRBJ1-2, with D tentatively TRBD1 (6 bases). V lost 1 base to trimming and J lost 4 bases, with 10 bases between them. CDR3 length equals 14 residues. From germline, CDR1 is MNHNS and CDR2 SASEGT. The CDR3 loop reads CASSEVGGLYGYTF. CDR3 nucleotides: TGTGCCAGCAGTGAAGTGGGGGGGCTCTATGGCTACACCTTC.

This chain connects TRBV5-8 to TRBJ1-5, with D unresolved. Looked up from germline, CDR1 is SGHTS and CDR2 is YDEGEE. CDR3 length: 12 residues. The ends were cut back, 0 bases at V and 11 bases at J, with 9 bases in the middle. The CDR3 DNA is TGTGCCAGCAGCTTGGGCTTTGAGTCCCAGCATTTT. This codes for CASSLGFESQHF.

This chain joins TRBV19 and TRBJ2-6; 8 nucleotides match TRBD2. Germline V gives CDR1 LNHDA, CDR2 SQIVND (reference sequence). V gave up 7 bases and J gave up 3 bases; unmatched junction bases: 8. CDR3 size: 16 residues. The CDR3 region is CASTLRGGSGANVLTF. The CDR3 DNA follows: TGTGCCAGTACTCTCCGGGGGGGTAGTGGGGCCAACGTCCTGACTTTC.

DNA for the CDR3: TGTGCCACCAGTGATCCCCGGGGCCCGGGGGTGACCCAGTACTTC. Translated, it gives CATSDPRGPGVTQYF. The rearrangement links TRBV24-1 to TRBJ2-5; D might be TRBD2 (6 bases). The V gene's germline CDR1 is KGHDR and CDR2 SFDVKD. V was clipped by 3 bases and J by 7 bases, with 17 bases between them. The CDR3 has 15 residues.

The V and J genes are TRBV5-4 and TRBJ1-6, with 7 bases identical to TRBD1. With V trimmed by 4 bases and J by 5 bases, 3 bases remained unmatched. Germline assignment: CDR1 SGHNT and CDR2 YYREEE (reference sequence). CDR3 length equals 14 residues. The CDR3 region is CASSRGTDNSPLHF. As DNA, the CDR3 is TGTGCCAGCAGCAGGGGGACAGATAATTCACCCCTCCACTTT.